This T cell receptor beta chain was retrieved from a study of post-analysis software for immune sequencing data. For the study at large: Recorded subtypes: relapsing-remitting, secondary progressive, progressive-relapsing; some patients unannotated.

The V end was cut by 5 bases, the J end by 4 bases, with 15 bases between. The CDR3 covers 14 residues. Germline V CDR1 and CDR2: MRHNA, SNTAGT. A single count supports this clonotype. The antigen remains unidentified. Unique molecular identifiers were built into the TCR beta cDNA libraries. Around 500,000 cDNA molecules were recovered from an input of 1 to 10 million T cells. TCRdb itself ran the PCR reads through MiXCR, one entry per CDR3 protein. The sample lists hundreds of thousands of distinct CDR3 sequences; around 64% were seen once. Study-wide points: With F measure, samples from one preparation batch clustered together strongly. Roughly five TRBV segments were significantly more frequent in patients than in controls. TRBV5-6, TRBV5-1 and TRBV20-1 were among these segments. Significantly lower normalized Chao1 diversity was seen in multiple sclerosis patients than in controls.

Sequenced material: blood. The chain recombines TRBV6-4 with TRBJ2-7, with D perhaps matching TRBD2 (5 bases). This receptor was identified in a girl aged 2 to 10 with multiple sclerosis. As DNA, the CDR3 is TGTGCCAGCAGTCCTTGGTGGGAGTGGTACGAGCAGTACTTC. Its translation: CASSPWWEWYEQYF.